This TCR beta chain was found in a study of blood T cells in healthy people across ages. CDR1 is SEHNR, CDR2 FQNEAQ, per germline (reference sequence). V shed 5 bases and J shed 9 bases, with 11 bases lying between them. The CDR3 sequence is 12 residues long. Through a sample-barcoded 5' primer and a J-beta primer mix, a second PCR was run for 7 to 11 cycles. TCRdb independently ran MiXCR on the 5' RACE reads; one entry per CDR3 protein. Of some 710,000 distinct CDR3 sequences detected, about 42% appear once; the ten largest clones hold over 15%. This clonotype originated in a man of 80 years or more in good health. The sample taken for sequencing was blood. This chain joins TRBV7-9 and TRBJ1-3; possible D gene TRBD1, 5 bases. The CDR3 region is CASSTTGGTIYF. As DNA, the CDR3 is TGTGCCAGCAGCACAACAGGAGGCACCATATATTTT. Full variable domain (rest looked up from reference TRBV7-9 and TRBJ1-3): DTGVSQNPRHKITKRGQNVTFRCDPISEHNRLYWYRQTLGQGPEFLTYFQNEAQLEKSRLLSDRFSAERPKGSFSTLEIQRTEQGDSAMYLCASSTTGGTIYFGEGSWLTVV.